This T cell receptor beta chain was obtained from a study of T-cell memory formation after mild COVID-19. Overall study results and limits: Contracting clones from day 15 to 85 showed balanced CD4/CD8; later expanders favored CD4+. Proof of SARS-CoV-2 specificity was absent for the second-wave clones that crested on day 37.

The CDR3 loop spans 15 amino acids. CDR1 and CDR2 (germline): SGHAT, FQNNGV. V shed 6 bases and J 5 bases; nucleotides not matched to a gene: 10. Note on this clonotype: The antigen is unknown.

TCRdb reprocessed the 5' RACE reads with MiXCR, giving one entry per CDR3 protein. The data hold around 200,000 distinct CDR3 sequences, with around 25% observed a single time. This chain connects TRBV11-2 to TRBJ2-3, with 8 nucleotides matching TRBD1. This clonotype was sampled from an adult woman who had mild COVID-19 (a few samples of this study predate the infection). Cell type and time point are not known. Sequences were obtained from PBMCs or a T cell subset sorted from them (not recorded which). The CDR3 protein is CASSWAGGAEDTQYF. The CDR3 DNA reads as TGTGCCAGCAGTTGGGCAGGGGGCGCGGAAGATACGCAGTATTTT.